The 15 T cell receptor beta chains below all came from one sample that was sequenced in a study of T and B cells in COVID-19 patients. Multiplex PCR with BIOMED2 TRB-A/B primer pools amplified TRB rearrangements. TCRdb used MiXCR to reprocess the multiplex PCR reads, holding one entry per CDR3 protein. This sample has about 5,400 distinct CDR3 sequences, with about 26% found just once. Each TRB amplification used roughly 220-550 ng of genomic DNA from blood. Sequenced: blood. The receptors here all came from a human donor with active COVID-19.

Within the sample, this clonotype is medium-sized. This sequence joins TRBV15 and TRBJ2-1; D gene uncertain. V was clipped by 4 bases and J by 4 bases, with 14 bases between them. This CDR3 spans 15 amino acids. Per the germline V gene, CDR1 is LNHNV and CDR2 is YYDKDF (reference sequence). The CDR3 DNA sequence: TGTGCCACCAGCACAGATAATGGTGTGTACAATGAGCAGTTCTTC. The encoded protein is CATSTDNGVYNEQFF.

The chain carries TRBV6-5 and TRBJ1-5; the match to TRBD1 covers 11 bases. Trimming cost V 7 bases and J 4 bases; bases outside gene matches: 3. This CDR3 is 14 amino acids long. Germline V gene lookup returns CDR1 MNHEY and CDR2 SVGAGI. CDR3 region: CASNGQGANQPQHF. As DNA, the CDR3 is TGTGCCAGCAACGGACAGGGGGCTAATCAGCCCCAGCATTTT.

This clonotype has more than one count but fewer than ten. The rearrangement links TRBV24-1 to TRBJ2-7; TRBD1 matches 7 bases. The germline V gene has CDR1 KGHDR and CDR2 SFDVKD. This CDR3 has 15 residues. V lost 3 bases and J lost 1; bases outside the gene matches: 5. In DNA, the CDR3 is TGTGCCACCAGTGATCCTCGACAGGGATCCTACGAGCAGTACTTC. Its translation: CATSDPRQGSYEQYF.

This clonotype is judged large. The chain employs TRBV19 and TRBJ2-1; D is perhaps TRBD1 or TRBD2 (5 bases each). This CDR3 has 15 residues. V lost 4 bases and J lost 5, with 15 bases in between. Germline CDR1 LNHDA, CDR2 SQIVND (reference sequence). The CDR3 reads CASSKTGTVNNEQFF. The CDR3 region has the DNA TGTGCCAGTAGTAAAACCGGGACGGTCAACAATGAGCAGTTCTTC. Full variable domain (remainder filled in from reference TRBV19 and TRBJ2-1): DGGITQSPKYLFRKEGQNVTLSCEQNLNHDAMYWYRQDPGQGLRLIYYSQIVNDFQKGDIAEGYSVSREKKESFPLTVTSAQKNPTAFYLCASSKTGTVNNEQFFGPGTRLTVL.

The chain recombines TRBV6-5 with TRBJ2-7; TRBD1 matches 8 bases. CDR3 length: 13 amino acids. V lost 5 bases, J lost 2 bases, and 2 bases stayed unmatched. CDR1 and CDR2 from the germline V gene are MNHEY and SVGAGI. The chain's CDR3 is CASSKQGAYEQYF. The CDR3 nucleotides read TGTGCCAGCAGTAAACAGGGGGCCTACGAGCAGTACTTC.

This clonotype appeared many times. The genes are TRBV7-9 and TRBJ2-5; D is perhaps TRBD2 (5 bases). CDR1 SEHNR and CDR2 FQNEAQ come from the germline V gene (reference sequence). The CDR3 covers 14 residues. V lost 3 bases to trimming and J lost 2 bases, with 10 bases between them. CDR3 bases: TGTGCCAGCAGCTTCGGAGGCGTTCAAGAGACCCAGTACTTC. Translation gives CASSFGGVQETQYF.

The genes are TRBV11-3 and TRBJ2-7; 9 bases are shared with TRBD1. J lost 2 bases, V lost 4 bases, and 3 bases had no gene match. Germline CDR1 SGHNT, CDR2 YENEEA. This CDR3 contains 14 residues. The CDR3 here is CASSYGTGTYEQYF. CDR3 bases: TGTGCCAGCAGCTACGGGACAGGGACCTACGAGCAGTACTTC.

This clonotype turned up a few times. The CDR3 DNA sequence: TGTGCCAGCAGCTTAGGCCAGGGGGCGAATGAGCAGTTCTTC. Translating gives CASSLGQGANEQFF. This chain uses TRBV7-9 with TRBJ2-1; 8 bases fit TRBD1. J was trimmed by 7 bases and V by 1 base; bases with no gene match: 3. From germline, CDR1 is SEHNR and CDR2 FQNEAQ (reference sequence). The CDR3 sequence is 14 residues long.

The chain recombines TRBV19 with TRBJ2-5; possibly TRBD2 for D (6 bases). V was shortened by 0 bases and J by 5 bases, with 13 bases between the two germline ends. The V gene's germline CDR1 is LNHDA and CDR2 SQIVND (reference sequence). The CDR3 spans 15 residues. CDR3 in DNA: TGTGCCAGTAGTATAGAAGCGGCGGGGCGGGAGACCCAGTACTTC. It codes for CASSIEAAGRETQYF.

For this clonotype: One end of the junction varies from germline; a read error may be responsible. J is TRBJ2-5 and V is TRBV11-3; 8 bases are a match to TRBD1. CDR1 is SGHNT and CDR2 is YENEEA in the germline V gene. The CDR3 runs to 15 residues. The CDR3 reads CASSSYGQGEETQYF. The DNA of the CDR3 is TGCGCCAGCAGCTCCTACGGACAGGGAGAAGAGACCCAGTACTTC. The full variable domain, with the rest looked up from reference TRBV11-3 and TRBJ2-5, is EAGVVQSPRYKIIEKKQPVAFWCNPISGHNTLYWYLQNLGQGPELLIRYENEEAVDDSQLPKDRFSAERLKGVDSTLKIQPAELGDSAVYLCASSSYGQGEETQYFGPGTRLLVL.

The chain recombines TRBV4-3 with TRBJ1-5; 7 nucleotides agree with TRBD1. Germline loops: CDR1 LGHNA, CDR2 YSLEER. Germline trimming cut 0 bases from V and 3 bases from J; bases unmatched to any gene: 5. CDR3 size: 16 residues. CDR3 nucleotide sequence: TGCGCCAGCAGCCAAGACTTGACAGGGATCAATCAGCCCCAGCATTTT. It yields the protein CASSQDLTGINQPQHF.

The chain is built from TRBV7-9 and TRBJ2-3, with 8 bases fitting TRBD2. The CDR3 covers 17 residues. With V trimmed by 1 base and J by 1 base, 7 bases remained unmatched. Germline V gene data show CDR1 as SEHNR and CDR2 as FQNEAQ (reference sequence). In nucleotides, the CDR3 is TGTGCCAGCAGCTTAGGATCAGCGGGAGCGCGCACAGATACGCAGTATTTT. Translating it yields CASSLGSAGARTDTQYF.

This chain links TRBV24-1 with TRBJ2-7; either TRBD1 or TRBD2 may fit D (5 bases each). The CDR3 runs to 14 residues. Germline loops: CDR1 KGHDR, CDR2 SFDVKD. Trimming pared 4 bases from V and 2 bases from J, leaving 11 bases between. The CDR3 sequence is CATSEPGTTYEQYF. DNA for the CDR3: TGTGCCACCAGTGAGCCAGGGACGACCTACGAGCAGTACTTC.

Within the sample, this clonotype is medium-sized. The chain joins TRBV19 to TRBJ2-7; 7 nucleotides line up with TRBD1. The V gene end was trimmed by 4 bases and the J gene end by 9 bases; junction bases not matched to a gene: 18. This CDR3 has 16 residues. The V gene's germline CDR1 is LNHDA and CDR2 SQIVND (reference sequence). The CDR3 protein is CASSNRGQSNRRVQYF. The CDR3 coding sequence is TGTGCCAGTAGTAATCGGGGACAGTCAAACAGACGCGTGCAGTACTTC.

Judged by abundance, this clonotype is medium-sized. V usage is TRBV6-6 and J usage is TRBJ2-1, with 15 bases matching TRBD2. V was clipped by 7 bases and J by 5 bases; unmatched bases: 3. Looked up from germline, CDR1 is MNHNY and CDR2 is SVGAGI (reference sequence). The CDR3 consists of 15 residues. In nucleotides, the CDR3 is TGTGCCAGCAACGGACTAGCGGGAGGGAACAATGAGCAGTTCTTC. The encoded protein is CASNGLAGGNNEQFF.